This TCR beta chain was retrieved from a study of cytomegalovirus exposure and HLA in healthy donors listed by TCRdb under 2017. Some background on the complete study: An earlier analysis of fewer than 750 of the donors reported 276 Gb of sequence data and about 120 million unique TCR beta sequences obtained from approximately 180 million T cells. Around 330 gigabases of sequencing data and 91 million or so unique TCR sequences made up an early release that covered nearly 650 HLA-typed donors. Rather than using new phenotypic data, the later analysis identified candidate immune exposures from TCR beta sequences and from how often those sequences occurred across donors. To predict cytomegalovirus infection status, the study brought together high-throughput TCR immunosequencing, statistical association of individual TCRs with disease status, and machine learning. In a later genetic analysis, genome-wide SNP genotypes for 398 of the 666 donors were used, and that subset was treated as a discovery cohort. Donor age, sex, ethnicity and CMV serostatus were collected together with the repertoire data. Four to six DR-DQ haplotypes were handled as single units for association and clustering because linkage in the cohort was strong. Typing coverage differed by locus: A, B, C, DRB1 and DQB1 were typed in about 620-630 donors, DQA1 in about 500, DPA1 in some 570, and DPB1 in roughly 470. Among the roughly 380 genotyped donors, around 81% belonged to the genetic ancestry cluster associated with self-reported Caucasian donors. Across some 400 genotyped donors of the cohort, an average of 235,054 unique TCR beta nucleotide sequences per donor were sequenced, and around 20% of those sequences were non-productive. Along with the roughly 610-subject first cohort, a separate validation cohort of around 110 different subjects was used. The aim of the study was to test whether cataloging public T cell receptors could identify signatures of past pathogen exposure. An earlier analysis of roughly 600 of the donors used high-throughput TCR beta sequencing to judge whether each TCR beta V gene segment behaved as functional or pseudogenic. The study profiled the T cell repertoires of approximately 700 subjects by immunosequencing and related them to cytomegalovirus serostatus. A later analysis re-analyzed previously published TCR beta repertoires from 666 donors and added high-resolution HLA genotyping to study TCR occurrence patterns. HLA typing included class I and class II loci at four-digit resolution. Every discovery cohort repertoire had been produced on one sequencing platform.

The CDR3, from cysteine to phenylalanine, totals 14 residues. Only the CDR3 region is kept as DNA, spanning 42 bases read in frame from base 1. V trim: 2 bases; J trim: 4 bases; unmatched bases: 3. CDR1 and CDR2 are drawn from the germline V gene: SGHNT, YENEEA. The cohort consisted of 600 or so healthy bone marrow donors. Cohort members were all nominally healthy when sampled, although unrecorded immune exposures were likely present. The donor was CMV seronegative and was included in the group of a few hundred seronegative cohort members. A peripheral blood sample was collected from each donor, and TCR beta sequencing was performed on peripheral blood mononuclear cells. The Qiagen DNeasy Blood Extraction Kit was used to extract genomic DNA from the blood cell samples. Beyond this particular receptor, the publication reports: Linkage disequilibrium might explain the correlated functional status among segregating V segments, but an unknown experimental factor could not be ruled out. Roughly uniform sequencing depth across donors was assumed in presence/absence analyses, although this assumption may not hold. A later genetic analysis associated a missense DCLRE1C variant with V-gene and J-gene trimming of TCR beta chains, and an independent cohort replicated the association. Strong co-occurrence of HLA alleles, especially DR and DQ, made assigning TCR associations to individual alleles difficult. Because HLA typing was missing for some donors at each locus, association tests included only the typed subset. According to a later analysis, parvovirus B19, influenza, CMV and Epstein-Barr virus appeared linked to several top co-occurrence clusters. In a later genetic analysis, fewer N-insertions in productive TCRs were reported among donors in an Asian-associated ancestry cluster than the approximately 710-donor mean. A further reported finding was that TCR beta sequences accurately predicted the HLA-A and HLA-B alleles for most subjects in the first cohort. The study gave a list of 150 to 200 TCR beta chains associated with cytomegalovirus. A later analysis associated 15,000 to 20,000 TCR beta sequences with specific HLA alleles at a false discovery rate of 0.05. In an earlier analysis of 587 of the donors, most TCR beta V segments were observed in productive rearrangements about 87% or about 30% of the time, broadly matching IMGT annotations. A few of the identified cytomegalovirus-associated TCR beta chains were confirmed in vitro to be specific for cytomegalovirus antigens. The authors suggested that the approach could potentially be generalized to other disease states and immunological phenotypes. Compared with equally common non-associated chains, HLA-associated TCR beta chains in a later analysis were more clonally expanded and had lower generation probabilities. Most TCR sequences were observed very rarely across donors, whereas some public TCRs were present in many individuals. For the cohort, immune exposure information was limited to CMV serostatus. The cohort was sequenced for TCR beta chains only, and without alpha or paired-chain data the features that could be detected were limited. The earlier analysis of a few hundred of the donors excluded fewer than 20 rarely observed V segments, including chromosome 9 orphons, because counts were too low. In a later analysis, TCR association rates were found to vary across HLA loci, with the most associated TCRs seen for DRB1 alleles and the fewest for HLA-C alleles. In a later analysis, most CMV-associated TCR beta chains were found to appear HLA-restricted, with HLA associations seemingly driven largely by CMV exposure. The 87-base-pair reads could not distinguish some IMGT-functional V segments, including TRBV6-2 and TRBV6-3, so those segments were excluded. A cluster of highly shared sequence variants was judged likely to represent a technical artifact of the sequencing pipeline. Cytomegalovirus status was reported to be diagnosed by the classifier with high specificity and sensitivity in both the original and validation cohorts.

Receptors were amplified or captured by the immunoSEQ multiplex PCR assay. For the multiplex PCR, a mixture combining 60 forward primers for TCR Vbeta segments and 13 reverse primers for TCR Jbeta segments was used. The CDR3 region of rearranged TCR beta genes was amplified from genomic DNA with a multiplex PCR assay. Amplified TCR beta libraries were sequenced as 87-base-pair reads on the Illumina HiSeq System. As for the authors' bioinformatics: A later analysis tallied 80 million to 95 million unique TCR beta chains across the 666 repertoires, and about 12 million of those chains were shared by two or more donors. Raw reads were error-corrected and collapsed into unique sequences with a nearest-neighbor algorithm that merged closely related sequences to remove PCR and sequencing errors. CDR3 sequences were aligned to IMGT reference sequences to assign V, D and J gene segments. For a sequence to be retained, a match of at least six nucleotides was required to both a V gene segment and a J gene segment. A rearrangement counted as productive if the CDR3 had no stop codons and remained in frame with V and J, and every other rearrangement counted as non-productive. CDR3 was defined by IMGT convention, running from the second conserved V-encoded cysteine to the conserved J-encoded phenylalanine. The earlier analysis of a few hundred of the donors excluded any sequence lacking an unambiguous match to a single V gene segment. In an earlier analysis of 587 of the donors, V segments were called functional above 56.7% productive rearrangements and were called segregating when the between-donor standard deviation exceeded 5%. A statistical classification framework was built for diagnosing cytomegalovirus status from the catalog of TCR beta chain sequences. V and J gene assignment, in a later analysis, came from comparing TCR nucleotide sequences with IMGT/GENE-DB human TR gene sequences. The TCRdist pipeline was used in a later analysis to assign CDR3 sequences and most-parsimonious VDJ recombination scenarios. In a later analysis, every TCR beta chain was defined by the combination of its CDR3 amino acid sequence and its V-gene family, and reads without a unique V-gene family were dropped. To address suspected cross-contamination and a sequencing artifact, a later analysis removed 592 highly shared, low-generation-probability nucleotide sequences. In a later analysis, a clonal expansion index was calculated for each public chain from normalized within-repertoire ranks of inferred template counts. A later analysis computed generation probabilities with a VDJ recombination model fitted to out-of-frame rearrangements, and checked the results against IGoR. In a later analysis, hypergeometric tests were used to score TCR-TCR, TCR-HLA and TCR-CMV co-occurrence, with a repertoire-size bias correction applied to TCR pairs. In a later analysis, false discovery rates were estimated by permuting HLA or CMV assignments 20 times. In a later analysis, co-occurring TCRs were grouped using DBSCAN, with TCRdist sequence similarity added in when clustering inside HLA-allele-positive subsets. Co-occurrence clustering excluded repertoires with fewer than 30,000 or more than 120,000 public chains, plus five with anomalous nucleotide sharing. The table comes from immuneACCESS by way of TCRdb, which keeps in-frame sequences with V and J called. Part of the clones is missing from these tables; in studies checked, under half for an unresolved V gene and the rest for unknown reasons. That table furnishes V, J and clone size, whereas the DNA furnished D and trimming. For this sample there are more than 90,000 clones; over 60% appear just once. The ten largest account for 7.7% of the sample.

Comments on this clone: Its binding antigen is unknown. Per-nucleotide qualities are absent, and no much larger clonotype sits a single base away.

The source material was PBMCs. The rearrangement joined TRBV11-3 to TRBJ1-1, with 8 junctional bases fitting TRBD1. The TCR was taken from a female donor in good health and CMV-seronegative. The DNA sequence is TGTGCCAGCAGCTTACAGGGGGCCGGCACTGAAGCTTTCTTT. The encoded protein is CASSLQGAGTEAFF. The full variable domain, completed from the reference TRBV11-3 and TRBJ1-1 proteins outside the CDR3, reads EAGVVQSPRYKIIEKKQPVAFWCNPISGHNTLYWYLQNLGQGPELLIRYENEEAVDDSQLPKDRFSAERLKGVDSTLKIQPAELGDSAVYLCASSLQGAGTEAFFGQGTRLTVV.